This T cell receptor (beta chain) comes out of a study of T cells in Graves' hyperthyroidism and ophthalmopathy (dated by TCRdb to about 2019). With respect to the entire study: Peripheral blood was collected at initial diagnosis, before any treatment. To identify TCR V-J signatures that set the groups apart, the researchers used a discovery cohort of 90 to 100 patients, made up of roughly 40 with Graves' ophthalmopathy and 57 with stable Graves' hyperthyroidism. An independent validation cohort of 18 to 20 hyperthyroidism patients and about 15 patients who later progressed to ophthalmopathy tested prospective prediction of ophthalmopathy. The 100 discovery patients were randomly split 7:3 into training and test sets. Thyroid tissue and blood T-cell repertoires from several Graves' hyperthyroidism patients were also compared in the study. Once sampling was done, hyperthyroidism patients were given methimazole at a starting dose of 30 mg daily, whereas ophthalmopathy patients were given high-dose intravenous methylprednisolone. The paper reports TCR Vbeta CDR3 sequencing of roughly 140 peripheral blood samples: over 40 ophthalmopathy, around 80 hyperthyroidism and approximately 17 progressor patients. Findings and caveats that apply to the study as a whole: Most expanded thyroid clonotypes (frequency above 0.001) were also detected in blood, suggesting blood repertoires may reflect thyroid immune responses. A model built on a 13 V-J signature distinguished ophthalmopathy from stable hyperthyroidism, reaching roughly 88% sensitivity and about 81% specificity in cross-validation and 80%/75% in testing. Sample size was not statistically predetermined, and blinding of investigators to group allocation was not performed. In validation, progression to ophthalmopathy was predicted by the model with 55% to 71% sensitivity and 72.22% specificity, a median of approximately 6.5 months before onset.

Ophthalmopathy patients had moderately to severely active disease, with a Clinical Activity Score of 3 or more, a NOSPECS grade of 4 or more, and a disease duration of less than 3 months. The study excluded patients with uncontrolled infections, other autoimmune diseases, pregnancy or lactation. Clinical symptoms, serum thyroxine and TRAb, thyroid ultrasound, and orbital computed tomography formed the basis for the diagnoses. PBMCs were isolated from more than 9 ml of fresh peripheral blood by Ficoll-Paque density gradient centrifugation. Total RNA was extracted using Trizol reagent, and RNA quality was assessed on an Agilent 2100 Bioanalyzer. Amplification of TCR beta CDR3 regions was carried out from RNA transcripts. The first round of RT-PCR for the TCR CDR3 was performed with the HTBI primer set and the Qiagen OneStep RT-PCR kit. Libraries were constructed in a second round of multiplex PCR, after which size selection and purification were performed. Paired-end sequencing of the libraries was performed with 100 bp reads on an Illumina HiSeq2000. Per the original workflow: Raw data were processed with SOAPnuke, discarding reads with adapters, uncalled bases, mean Phred below 15, or no exact constant-primer or identifier match. COPE v1.2.5 was used to merge high-quality paired reads, and clonotypes were defined as unique nucleotide sequences. MiTCR v1.1 was used to align clonotypes to the IMGT TRBV, TRBD and TRBJ reference segments. Only V-J combinations with frequency above 0.0001, covering approximately 99% of repertoires, were analysed. A TCS score was defined as the ratio between F50 (clonal expansion) and ExV (chaos), using BLOSUM62-based TCRdist between CDR3 peptides within each V-J. Welch's t-statistics and random forest reduced around 550 V-J features to 13, which were used in a naive Bayes classifier (R e1071). The raw public data were reprocessed by TCRdb itself: fastp quality trimming at Q25, MiXCR clonotype calling, in-frame beta chains only. Entries are consolidated by CDR3 protein sequence, retaining the most common genes and DNA. It is TCRdb's table, rather than the study itself, that gives the V and J calls and clone size. This sample has roughly 650,000 distinct CDR3 sequences in its table, and more than 15% of those were observed once. The ten largest clones capture less than 3.5% of the sample.

A word on this clonotype: This receptor's antigen is unknown. There are no base qualities to consult, and no much larger clone falls within one base.

Sequenced sample: blood. The sequence was obtained from a woman between 40 and 55 years old with Graves' ophthalmopathy.

The CDR3 has the sequence CASSQDPRTGNTEAFF. At the DNA level, the sequence is TGCGCCAGCAGCCAAGATCCCAGGACGGGGAACACTGAAGCTTTCTTT. The sequence links TRBV4-1 to TRBJ1-1; confidence is insufficient to name the D gene. CDR1 and CDR2 are drawn from the germline V gene: MGHRA, YSYEKL. The germline ends are 12 bases apart after V is trimmed by 0 bases and J by 1 base. The CDR3 starts with the cysteine, ends with the phenylalanine, and has 16 residues. Only CDR3 DNA is held: 48 bases, read in frame from base 1.